In its sample, the clone carrying this T cell receptor (beta chain) was seen many times. What it recognizes is unknown. The length of the CDR3 is 12 residues. The germline V and J ends were trimmed by 3 bases and 1 base, with 2 bases remaining between them. CDR1 and CDR2 (germline): SGHDN, FVKESK. Study processing details: Built for papillary thyroid cancer, a distant-metastasis classifier drew on CDR3 differences across clinicopathological groups. From the PCR reads, TCRdb re-called clones with MiXCR. What appears here as the V and J calls and clone size reflects TCRdb's work, not the paper's. Among under 15,000 clones listed, 9.5% to 13% were seen once. The record originates from a study of metastatic and nonmetastatic thyroid tumors. Across the study: A comparison of repertoires was made across blood and tumor or nodule tissue from malignant and benign thyroid patients. Study observations and caveats: Significantly higher TCR beta diversity was reportedly seen in malignant thyroid tumors than benign nodules, in blood and tumor.

Thyroid surgery was preceded by no treatment in any patient. The source material was blood. J is TRBJ2-3 and V is TRBV14, with D unclear. This TCR was recovered from a female donor with papillary thyroid cancer or a benign thyroid nodule (not recorded which). Some clones in this sample may be carry-over from other donors' samples. In DNA, the CDR3 is TGTGCCAGCAGCCACCGCACAGATACGCAGTATTTT. Amino acid sequence: CASSHRTDTQYF.